The 14 T cell receptor beta chains below all came from one sample that was sequenced in a study of T cell changes during pregnancy in multiple sclerosis. Generated by immunoSEQ multiplex PCR, the TCRdb table keeps only in-frame clones and is missing some. The table has 4,000 to 6,000 clones, approximately 80% seen once. The starting material was CD8+ T cells from peripheral blood mononuclear cells, obtained in the second trimester of pregnancy. The receptor set was obtained from a female donor in good health, enrolled as a control in a pregnancy study.

V is TRBV5-1 and J is TRBJ2-2; 9 bases are shared with TRBD1. Trimming removed 4 bases from V and 0 bases from J; junction bases left unmatched: 4. The CDR3 totals 16 residues. Germline CDR1 is SGHRS and CDR2 is YFSETQ. Here the CDR3 DNA reads TGCGCCAGCAGCCCCCGGGACAGGGCGAACACCGGGGAGCTGTTTTTT. It yields the protein CASSPRDRANTGELFF. Filled out from reference TRBV5-1 and TRBJ2-2, the complete variable domain reads KAGVTQTPRYLIKTRGQQVTLSCSPISGHRSVSWYQQTPGQGLQFLFEYFSETQRNKGNFPGRFSGRQFSNSRSEMNVSTLELGDSALYLCASSPRDRANTGELFFGEGSRLTVL.

This chain connects TRBV9 to TRBJ1-5; weak D call: TRBD1 (5 bases). Trimming took off 3 bases at V and 0 bases at J, with 10 bases between the two ends. CDR1 is SGDLS and CDR2 is YYNGEE in the germline V gene. The CDR3 is 15 residues long. Here the CDR3 DNA reads TGTGCCAGCAGCGACGGACATTATAGCAATCAGCCCCAGCATTTT. This encodes CASSDGHYSNQPQHF.

This chain connects TRBV7-9 to TRBJ2-1, with D possibly being TRBD2 (5 bases). The CDR3 sequence is 14 residues long. Trimming shortened V by 6 bases and J by 3 bases, and 12 bases separated the two germline ends. Germline V gene data show CDR1 as SEHNR and CDR2 as FQNEAQ (reference sequence). The DNA of the CDR3 is TGTGCCAGCAGTCCTGGGAGTGACTACAATGAGCAGTTCTTC. Translation gives CASSPGSDYNEQFF.

Judged by abundance, this clone is large. The chain carries TRBV4-2 and TRBJ2-7, with TRBD2 as a possible D gene (6 bases). Per the germline V gene, CDR1 is LGHNA and CDR2 is YNFKEQ. V was clipped by 0 bases and J by 0 bases, with 9 bases between them. CDR3 length equals 15 residues. DNA of the CDR3: TGTGCCAGCAGCCAAGATCTAGCGAGCTCCTACGAGCAGTACTTC. It is translated as CASSQDLASSYEQYF.

The chain combines TRBV6-1 with TRBJ2-1, with 10 bases fitting TRBD2. V shed 8 bases and J 3 bases; nucleotides not matched to a gene: 4. This CDR3 has 14 residues. CDR1 is MNHNS and CDR2 is SASEGT in the germline V gene. As DNA, the CDR3 is TGTGCCAGCGGGAGCGGGAGGGACTACAATGAGCAGTTCTTC. Translated: CASGSGRDYNEQFF.

The rearrangement uses TRBV9 and TRBJ1-1, with TRBD1 matching 12 bases. The CDR3 is made up of 16 amino acids. CDR1 is SGDLS and CDR2 is YYNGEE in the germline V gene. V shed 3 bases, J shed 5 bases, and the junction held 8 bases outside the gene matches. The CDR3: CASSAPGQGAKTEAFF. The CDR3 nucleotides are TGTGCCAGCAGCGCTCCGGGACAGGGGGCTAAGACTGAAGCTTTCTTT.

This clone came up a few times. The rearrangement joins TRBV30 to TRBJ2-3, with 14 bases fitting TRBD2. The CDR3 has 19 residues. J gave up 2 bases and V 0 bases, and 10 bases lay outside the gene matches. Germline loops: CDR1 GTSNPN, CDR2 SVGIG (reference sequence). Here the CDR3 DNA reads TGTGCCTGGAGTGTACCGACTAGCGGGAGGGCTGAAGACACAGATACGCAGTATTTT. This translates into CAWSVPTSGRAEDTDTQYF.

The chain employs TRBV10-1 and TRBJ1-4; TRBD1 aligns across 8 bases. Germline V CDR1 and CDR2: WNHNN, SYGVQD (reference sequence). J lost 2 bases, V lost 4 bases, and 9 bases had no gene match. This CDR3 contains 17 residues. The CDR3 sequence is CASSGTGLNGTNEKLFF. The CDR3 DNA reads as TGCGCCAGCAGTGGGACAGGGCTAAATGGGACTAATGAAAAACTGTTTTTT.

This clone qualifies as medium-sized. V is TRBV11-2 and J is TRBJ2-7, with TRBD1 matching 9 bases. Per germline, CDR1 SGHAT and CDR2 FQNNGV. V was pared by 6 bases and J by 7 bases, with 7 bases of the junction left unmatched. This CDR3 comprises 13 residues. The CDR3 nucleotides are TGTGCCAGCAGTCGCGGGACAGGGAGTGAGCAGTACTTC. As protein: CASSRGTGSEQYF.

This clone was seen more than once but under ten times. The chain employs TRBV7-9 and TRBJ2-7, with TRBD2 matching over 7 bases. This CDR3 is 16 amino acids long. The germline V gene has CDR1 SEHNR and CDR2 FQNEAQ (reference sequence). Trimming took 3 bases from V and 0 from J; bases not matched to a gene: 8. CDR3 sequence (DNA): TGTGCCAGCAGCTTCCCATCGGGGGGTATCTCCTACGAGCAGTACTTC. Its protein product is CASSFPSGGISYEQYF.

The V gene is TRBV4-2, the J gene TRBJ2-3, with 7 bases lining up with TRBD2. V lost 5 bases to trimming and J lost 3 bases; unmatched junction nucleotides: 8. This CDR3 spans 15 amino acids. The germline V gene encodes CDR1 LGHNA and CDR2 YNFKEQ. CDR3 nucleotides: TGTGCCAGCAGCTCGGGGAGGGTTGAGACAGATACGCAGTATTTT. It codes for CASSSGRVETDTQYF.

The chain uses TRBV28 and TRBJ2-2, with D perhaps matching TRBD2 (5 bases). The CDR3 has 15 amino acids. Trimming removed 5 bases from V and 4 bases from J, with 14 bases in between. Germline lookup yields CDR1 MDHEN and CDR2 SYDVKM. CDR3: CASSPTGMGTGELFF. The DNA for the CDR3 is TGTGCCAGCAGTCCAACGGGAATGGGCACCGGGGAGCTGTTTTTT.

V is TRBV11-2 and J is TRBJ1-1; unclear D gene. V lost 5 bases to trimming and J lost 3 bases, with 22 bases between them. In germline, CDR1 is SGHAT, CDR2 FQNNGV. CDR3 size: 17 residues. The CDR3 reads CASSRLRVRNWYTEAFF. The CDR3 nucleotides read TGTGCCAGCAGCCGGTTGAGGGTGAGAAATTGGTACACTGAAGCTTTCTTT.

This rearrangement joins TRBV28 to TRBJ2-1, with TRBD1 matching 7 bases. CDR3 length: 14 residues. The germline V gene encodes CDR1 MDHEN and CDR2 SYDVKM. The trim removed 6 bases at V and 6 bases at J, leaving 8 bases unmatched. CDR3 coding DNA: TGTGCCAGCAGCTTCCTGGGACAGACCAATGAGCAGTTCTTC. Translated, it gives CASSFLGQTNEQFF.